This entry lists 15 T cell receptor beta chains sequenced from one sample in a study of blood T cell repertoires in COVID-19. Method: immunoSEQ multiplex PCR; TCRdb's copy keeps in-frame clones and lacks some. The sample lists about 170,000 clones, about 88% occurring once. The source material was peripheral blood. Source of these receptors: an elderly woman with COVID-19, enrolled during active disease.

CDR3 DNA: TGTGCCAGAAATACTAGCGGGAGGCTCGAGCAGTACTTC. This sequence encodes CARNTSGRLEQYF. V and J are TRBV27 and TRBJ2-7; TRBD2 matches 12 bases. This CDR3 is 13 amino acids long. With V trimmed by 9 bases and J by 6 bases, 6 bases remained unmatched. Germline lookup yields CDR1 MNHEY and CDR2 SMNVEV (reference sequence).

V and J are TRBV28 and TRBJ2-1, with a tentative D call TRBD2 (5 bases). The CDR3 is 13 residues long. The V end was cut by 3 bases, the J end by 4 bases, with 7 bases between. Germline CDR1 reads MDHEN; CDR2 reads SYDVKM. CDR3 protein: CASSFEGYNEQFF. CDR3 nucleotide sequence: TGTGCCAGCAGTTTTGAGGGATACAATGAGCAGTTCTTC.

The CDR3: CASRVRSYNSPLHF. CDR3 sequence (DNA): TGTGCCAGCAGGGTACGGTCCTATAATTCACCCCTCCACTTT. The J gene is TRBJ1-6, the V gene TRBV6-5, with D unresolved. CDR3 length: 14 residues. Trimming removed 6 bases from V and 1 base from J, with 7 bases in between. CDR1 MNHEY and CDR2 SVGAGI come from the germline V gene.

J is TRBJ2-7 and V is TRBV7-2, with 10 positions matching TRBD2. The CDR3 has 19 residues. Germline V gene data show CDR1 as SGHTA and CDR2 as FQGNSA. The V and J ends lost 5 bases and 3 bases, in that order; junction bases with no gene match: 19. CDR3: CASSIWSASGSSGGYEQYF. The CDR3 bases are TGTGCCAGCAGCATTTGGTCGGCTAGCGGGAGCAGCGGGGGCTACGAGCAGTACTTC.

The chain links TRBV18 to TRBJ1-1; TRBD1 is a possible D gene (6 bases). Trimming took 4 bases from V and 4 from J, leaving 22 bases between them. Germline V gene sequence: CDR1 KGHSH, CDR2 LQKENI. The CDR3 runs to 17 residues. The CDR3: CASSLSQKSGQSTEAFF. The CDR3 coding sequence is TGTGCCAGCTCACTCTCACAGAAATCAGGACAGTCCACTGAAGCTTTCTTT.

The chain joins TRBV11-1 to TRBJ2-1, with 8 bases fitting TRBD2. Trimming at V came to 5 bases and at J to 4 bases, leaving 7 bases not matched to a gene. The CDR3 totals 15 residues. Per germline, CDR1 SGHAT and CDR2 FQDESV (reference sequence). DNA of the CDR3: TGTGCCAGCAGCAGACTAGCGATGGGATACAATGAGCAGTTCTTC. Protein product: CASSRLAMGYNEQFF.

This chain joins TRBV20-1 and TRBJ1-1; 11 nucleotides align to TRBD1. Germline V CDR1 and CDR2: DFQATT, SNEGSKA (reference sequence). This CDR3 has 16 residues. The J segment lost 4 bases and the V segment lost 3 bases, leaving 10 bases of the junction unmatched. The CDR3 DNA sequence: TGCAGTGCTAGTCCGGGACAGGGGGTTAGAGGCACTGAAGCTTTCTTT. Translation gives CSASPGQGVRGTEAFF.

V and J are TRBV28 and TRBJ2-7; 7 nucleotides align to TRBD2. CDR3 size: 14 residues. Trimming at V came to 7 bases and at J to 7 bases, leaving 13 bases not matched to a gene. The V gene's germline CDR1 is MDHEN and CDR2 SYDVKM. CDR3 protein: CASTIAAGVGEQYF. CDR3 in DNA: TGTGCCAGCACCATTGCGGCGGGAGTAGGAGAGCAGTACTTC.

The chain is built from TRBV5-1 and TRBJ1-2, with D perhaps matching TRBD1 (6 bases). The germline gives CDR1 SGHRS, CDR2 YFSETQ. The CDR3 totals 14 residues. The ends were cut back, 4 bases at V and 5 bases at J, with 15 bases in the middle. The CDR3 region is CASSPGGSKYGYTF. CDR3 sequence (DNA): TGCGCCAGCAGCCCGGGGGGCAGCAAGTATGGCTACACCTTC.

V usage is TRBV6-2 or TRBV6-3 and J usage is TRBJ2-7, with D possibly being TRBD2 (7 bases). Trimming pared 2 bases from V and 1 base from J, leaving 12 bases between. CDR1 is MNHEY and CDR2 is SVGEGT in the germline V gene. The CDR3 contains 15 residues. CDR3 bases: TGTGCCAGCAGTTACAGGGGGGGATCTTCCTACGAGCAGTACTTC. It yields the protein CASSYRGGSSYEQYF.

J is TRBJ2-7 and V is TRBV6-6; TRBD2 is a possible D gene (5 bases). CDR3 length: 13 amino acids. Trimming shortened V by 2 bases and J by 6 bases, and 11 bases separated the two germline ends. Germline V gene data show CDR1 as MNHNY and CDR2 as SVGAGI (reference sequence). The CDR3 sequence: CASSYIGESEQYF. CDR3 DNA sequence: TGTGCCAGCAGTTACATCGGGGAGTCCGAGCAGTACTTC.

The CDR3 loop reads CASRDSGRRGNEQFF. CDR3 nucleotides: TGTGCCAGCAGGGATAGCGGGAGGCGAGGAAATGAGCAGTTCTTC. The chain uses TRBV6-5 and TRBJ2-1; 10 bases align to TRBD2. V lost 6 bases and J lost 7; bases outside the gene matches: 9. The CDR3 consists of 15 residues. Germline V gives CDR1 MNHEY, CDR2 SVGAGI.

V is TRBV4-2 and J is TRBJ1-3; no firm D call. Trimming pared 1 base from V and 2 bases from J, leaving 15 bases between. CDR1 is LGHNA, CDR2 YNFKEQ, per germline. This CDR3 is 17 amino acids long. The DNA for the CDR3 is TGTGCCAGCAGCCAAGGGACTAGCGGGGTGGCTGGAAACACCATATATTTT. Translated, it gives CASSQGTSGVAGNTIYF.

The J gene is TRBJ2-3, the V gene TRBV28, with D perhaps TRBD1 (5 bases). The CDR3 loop spans 13 amino acids. V lost 5 bases and J lost 4, with 10 bases in between. Looked up from germline, CDR1 is MDHEN and CDR2 is SYDVKM. In nucleotides, the CDR3 is TGTGCCAGCAGTCCCCGCAGGGCAGATACGCAGTATTTT. Protein: CASSPRRADTQYF.

The chain is built from TRBV5-8 and TRBJ2-5; possibly TRBD1 for D (5 bases). V was trimmed by 0 bases and J by 1 base, leaving 10 bases between them. Germline CDR1 reads SGHTS; CDR2 reads YDEGEE. CDR3 length equals 15 residues. The CDR3 coding sequence is TGTGCCAGCAGCTTGGGACAGACACCCCAAGAGACCCAGTACTTC. Protein product: CASSLGQTPQETQYF.